This T cell receptor beta chain came from a study of blood T cell repertoires in COVID-19. The data were produced by immunoSEQ multiplex PCR, yet TCRdb's version contains in-frame clones alone and is incomplete. The sample has over 200,000 clones, less than 90% seen once. The V gene's germline CDR1 is MDHEN and CDR2 SYDVKM. V shed 2 bases, J shed 7 bases, and the junction held 10 bases outside the gene matches. This CDR3 has 15 amino acids. This receptor was identified in a man aged 40-49 years with active or convalescent COVID-19. Sequencing used peripheral blood. The chain is built from TRBV28 and TRBJ2-7, with 8 nucleotides matching TRBD2. CDR3 coding DNA: TGTGCCAGCAGTTTACAGACGGGAGGGTTAGGGGAGCAGTACTTC. Its translation is CASSLQTGGLGEQYF.